This TCR beta chain derives from a study of cytomegalovirus exposure and HLA in healthy donors. Study-wide findings and caveats: A few of the chains that were CMV-associated were confirmed in vitro to be specific for CMV antigens.

The primer mix had 60 Vbeta and 13 Jbeta primers. The table came from immunoSEQ multiplex PCR; TCRdb's copy has only in-frame clones and leaves some out. This sample's table reports some 75,000 clones. In the case of this clone: The antigen is undetermined.

Sequencing used PBMCs. The TCR originated in a female donor in good health and CMV-seropositive.

As DNA, the CDR3 is TGTGCCAGCAGTGAAGCGCCGAGCCCCACAGATACGCAGTATTTT. This codes for CASSEAPSPTDTQYF. V usage is TRBV6-1 and J usage is TRBJ2-3; D remains unclear. The CDR3 length is 15 residues. From germline, CDR1 is MNHNS and CDR2 SASEGT. V lost 0 bases and J lost 2, with 9 bases in between.